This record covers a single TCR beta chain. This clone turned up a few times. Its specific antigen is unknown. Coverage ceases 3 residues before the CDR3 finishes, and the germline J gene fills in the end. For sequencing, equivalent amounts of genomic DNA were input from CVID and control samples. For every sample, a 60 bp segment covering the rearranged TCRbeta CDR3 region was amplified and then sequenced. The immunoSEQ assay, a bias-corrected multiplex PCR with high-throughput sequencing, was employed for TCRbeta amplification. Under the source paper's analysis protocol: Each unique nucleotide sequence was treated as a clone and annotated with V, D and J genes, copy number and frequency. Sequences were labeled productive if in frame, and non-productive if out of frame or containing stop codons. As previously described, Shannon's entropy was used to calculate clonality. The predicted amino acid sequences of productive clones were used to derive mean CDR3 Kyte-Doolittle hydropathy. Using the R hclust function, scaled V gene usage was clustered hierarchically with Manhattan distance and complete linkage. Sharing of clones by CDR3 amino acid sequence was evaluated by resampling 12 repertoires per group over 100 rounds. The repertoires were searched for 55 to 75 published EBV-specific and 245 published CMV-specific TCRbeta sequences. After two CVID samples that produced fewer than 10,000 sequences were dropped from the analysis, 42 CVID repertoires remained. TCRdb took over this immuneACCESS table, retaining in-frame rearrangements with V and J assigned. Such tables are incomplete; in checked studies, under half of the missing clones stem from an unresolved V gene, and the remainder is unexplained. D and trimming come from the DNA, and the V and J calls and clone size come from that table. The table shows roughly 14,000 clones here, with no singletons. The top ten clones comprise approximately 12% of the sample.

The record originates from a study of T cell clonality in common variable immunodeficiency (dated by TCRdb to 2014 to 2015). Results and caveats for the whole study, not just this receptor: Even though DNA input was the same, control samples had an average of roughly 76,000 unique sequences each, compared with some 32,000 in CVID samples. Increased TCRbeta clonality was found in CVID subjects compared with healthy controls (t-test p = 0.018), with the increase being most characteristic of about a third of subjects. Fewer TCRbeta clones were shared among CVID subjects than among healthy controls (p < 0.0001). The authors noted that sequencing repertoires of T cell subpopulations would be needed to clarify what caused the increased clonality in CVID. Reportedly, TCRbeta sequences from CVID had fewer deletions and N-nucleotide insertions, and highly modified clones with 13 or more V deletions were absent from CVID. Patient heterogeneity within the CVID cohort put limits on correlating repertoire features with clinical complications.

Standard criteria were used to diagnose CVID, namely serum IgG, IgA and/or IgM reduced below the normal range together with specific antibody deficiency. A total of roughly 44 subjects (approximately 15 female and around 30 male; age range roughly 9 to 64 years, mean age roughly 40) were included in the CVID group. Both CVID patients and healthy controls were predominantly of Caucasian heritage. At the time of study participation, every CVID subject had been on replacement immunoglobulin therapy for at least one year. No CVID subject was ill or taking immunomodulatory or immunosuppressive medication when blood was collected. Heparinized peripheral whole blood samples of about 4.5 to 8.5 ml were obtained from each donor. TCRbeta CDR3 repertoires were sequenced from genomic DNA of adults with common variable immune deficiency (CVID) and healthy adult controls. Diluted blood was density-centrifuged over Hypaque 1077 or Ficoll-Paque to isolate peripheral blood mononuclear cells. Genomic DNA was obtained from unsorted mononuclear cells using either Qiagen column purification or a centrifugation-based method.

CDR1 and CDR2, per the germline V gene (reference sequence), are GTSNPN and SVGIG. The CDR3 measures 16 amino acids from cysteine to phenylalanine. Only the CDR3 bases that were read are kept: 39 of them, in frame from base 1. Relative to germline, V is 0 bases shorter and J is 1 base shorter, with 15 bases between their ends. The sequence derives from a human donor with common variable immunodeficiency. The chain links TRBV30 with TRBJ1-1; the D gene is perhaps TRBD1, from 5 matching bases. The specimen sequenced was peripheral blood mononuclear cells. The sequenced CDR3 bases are TGTGCCTGGAGTGTATTATTAGGGGCGAAGAACACTGAA. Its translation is CAWSVLLGAKNTE. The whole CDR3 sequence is CAWSVLLGAKNTEAFF.